Listed below are T cell receptor beta chains from one sample, sequenced in a study of beta chain features in type 1 diabetes. The data were produced by immunoSEQ multiplex PCR, yet TCRdb's version contains in-frame clones alone and is incomplete. The repertoire holds 600,000 or so clones, roughly 12% seen once, with 0.095% to 0.15% in the top ten. Sequencing was performed on naive CD4+ T cells from blood. These receptor sequences come from a young man with type 1 diabetes. Both conserved end residues are part of each CDR3. A D gene is named only where the DNA matches it firmly. Size values are once, few and many counts, or a class for expanded clones, and some rows have none.

15 | few | TRBJ1-6 | TRBD1 | TRBV7-9 | TGTGCCAGCAGCTTAGTAGGGGGACAGGGTTCACCCCTCCACTTT | CASSLVGGQGSPLHF
14 | NA | TRBJ1-5 | TRBD1 | TRBV15 | TGTGCCACCAGGGGACAGGGTTTCGGGCAGCCCCAGCATTTT | CATRGQGFGQPQHF
16 | few | TRBJ2-7 | TRBD2 | TRBV4-2 | TGTGCCAGCAGCCCCCTGGGACTAGCGGGGGGCTACGAGCAGTACTTC | CASSPLGLAGGYEQYF
14 | NA | TRBJ2-5 | NA | TRBV11-2 | TGTGCCAGCAGTATCGGGACGGGACAAGAGACCCAGTACTTC | CASSIGTGQETQYF
16 | NA | TRBJ1-2 | NA | TRBV30 | TGTGCCTGGAGTGCGATGACAGGAGGGGAGAACTATGGCTACACCTTC | CAWSAMTGGENYGYTF
12 | NA | TRBJ2-1 | TRBD2 | TRBV7-9 | TGTGCCAGCAGCCGGAGCGGGGTTGAGCAGTTCTTC | CASSRSGVEQFF
15 | NA | TRBJ1-1 | TRBD1 | TRBV29-1 | TGCAGCGTCGATCCTGGACAGGGTCGGAACACTGAAGCTTTCTTT | CSVDPGQGRNTEAFF
14 | few | TRBJ1-1 | TRBD1 | TRBV7-2 | TGTGCCAGCAGTCCGGACAGGTTGAGCACTGAAGCTTTCTTT | CASSPDRLSTEAFF
15 | NA | TRBJ2-7 | NA | TRBV5-1 | TGCGCCAGCAGCTTTACCCCCGGGATCTCATACGAGCAGTACTTC | CASSFTPGISYEQYF
16 | few | TRBJ2-3 | TRBD2 | TRBV29-1 | TGCAGCGTTGGGACTAGCGGGGGAACCGACACAGATACGCAGTATTTT | CSVGTSGGTDTDTQYF
13 | NA | TRBJ2-5 | NA | TRBV29-1 | TGCAGCGTTGATCAGGGTAGCGTCGGGACCCAGTACTTC | CSVDQGSVGTQYF
14 | few | TRBJ1-5 | TRBD1 | TRBV5-6 | TGTGCCAGCAGCCGGACAGGGTTCTATCAGCCCCAGCATTTT | CASSRTGFYQPQHF
17 | NA | TRBJ2-7 | TRBD1 | TRBV4-2 | TGTGCCAGCAGCCAAACCCTTCGGACAGGGGGAAGTTACGAGCAGTACTTC | CASSQTLRTGGSYEQYF
15 | NA | TRBJ2-5 | NA | TRBV4-3 | TGCGCCAGCAGCCAAGACAGGACCCACCAAGAGACCCAGTACTTC | CASSQDRTHQETQYF
13 | few | TRBJ1-1 | NA | TRBV7-9 | TGTGCCAGCAGCTTAGGGATGAGGACTGAAGCTTTCTTT | CASSLGMRTEAFF
15 | NA | TRBJ2-2 | NA | TRBV5-1 | TGCGCCAGCAGCTTAAGTGTGGGAGCACCCGGGGAGCTGTTTTTT | CASSLSVGAPGELFF
11 | NA | TRBJ2-5 | NA | TRBV2 | TGTGCCAGCAGGGTGTCAGAGACCCAGTACTTC | CASRVSETQYF
17 | few | TRBJ2-1 | NA | TRBV5-1 | TGCGCCAGCAGCTTGGATCGGCAGGGGTCCTCCTACAATGAGCAGTTCTTC | CASSLDRQGSSYNEQFF
16 | few | TRBJ2-1 | TRBD1 | TRBV14 | TGTGCCAGCAGCCCACGAGGGACAGGGCGCTACAATGAGCAGTTCTTC | CASSPRGTGRYNEQFF
15 | NA | TRBJ2-7 | NA | TRBV11-2 | TGTGCCAGCAGCCCAGGACTACTCACCTCCTACGAGCAGTACTTC | CASSPGLLTSYEQYF
15 | NA | TRBJ2-3 | NA | TRBV7-8 | TGTGCCAGCAGCTTCGGGGGGCCTTACACAGATACGCAGTATTTT | CASSFGGPYTDTQYF
17 | NA | TRBJ1-5 | TRBD1 | TRBV7-9 | TGTGCCAGCAGCTTAGTTCCCAGGGGGAATAGCAATCAGCCCCAGCATTTT | CASSLVPRGNSNQPQHF
13 | few | TRBJ2-1 | NA | TRBV19 | TGTGCCAGTAGCTTACTAGGAATTCAGGAGCAGTTCTTC | CASSLLGIQEQFF
15 | NA | TRBJ1-4 | TRBD1 | TRBV12-5 | TGTGCCACCCCCCCGGGACAGGCGGGGGGTGAAAAACTGTTTTTT | CATPPGQAGGEKLFF
12 | NA | TRBJ1-2 | TRBD1 | TRBV2 | TGTGCCAGCAGTGGCAGGGGGGATGGCTACACCTTC | CASSGRGDGYTF
15 | few | TRBJ2-3 | NA | TRBV19 | TGTGCCAGTAGTAATAGGGGGGCACCCACAGATACGCAGTATTTT | CASSNRGAPTDTQYF
15 | NA | TRBJ2-7 | TRBD1 | TRBV7-9 | TGTGCCAGCAGCTTCCCACAGGGGAGCTCCTACGAGCAGTACTTC | CASSFPQGSSYEQYF
14 | few | TRBJ2-3 | NA | TRBV5-4 | TGTGCCAGCAGCTTGGAATGGGATGAAGATACGCAGTATTTT | CASSLEWDEDTQYF
12 | few | TRBJ2-5 | NA | TRBV30 | TGTGCCTGGAACTTGGGCCAAGAGACCCAGTACTTC | CAWNLGQETQYF
16 | few | TRBJ2-4 | NA | TRBV5-1 | TGCGCCAGCAGCCGGAATCCGGCCAGAGCCAAAAACATTCAGTACTTC | CASSRNPARAKNIQYF
16 | few | TRBJ2-5 | TRBD2 | TRBV9 | TGTGCCAGCAGCGGGCCGGGACTAGCGGCCCAAGAGACCCAGTACTTC | CASSGPGLAAQETQYF
15 | NA | TRBJ1-5 | TRBD1 | TRBV29-1 | TGCAGCGCTCGACAGGGGGTTCATAGCAATCAGCCCCAGCATTTT | CSARQGVHSNQPQHF
14 | few | TRBJ1-5 | NA | TRBV7-9 | TGTGCCAGCAGTCGGACAACAGGCAATCAGCCCCAGCATTTT | CASSRTTGNQPQHF
16 | NA | TRBJ2-1 | TRBD1 | TRBV28 | TGTGCCAACAGTTCTTGGACAGGGAGCTCCTACAATGAGCAGTTCTTC | CANSSWTGSSYNEQFF
16 | few | TRBJ2-1 | NA | TRBV7-2 | TGTGCCAGCAGCTTAGGGTCCTCGGTACGTTTCAATGAGCAGTTCTTC | CASSLGSSVRFNEQFF